The next 18 T cell receptor beta chains were all read from a single sample in a study of control samples from healthy donors and cancer patients. Assay used: immunoSEQ multiplex PCR; TCRdb lists only in-frame clones, some missing. The sample carries more than 150,000 clones, roughly nine tenths recorded once. Sequencing was done on a sample of blood. The receptors were sampled from a woman aged 30 to 39 in good health.

This clone was counted a few times. This rearrangement joins TRBV4-1 to TRBJ1-3; a weak D match, TRBD1 (6 bases). The CDR3 consists of 15 residues. The germline V and J ends were trimmed by 4 bases and 2 bases, with 12 bases remaining between them. From germline, CDR1 is MGHRA and CDR2 YSYEKL. The CDR3 is CASSPTGTPGNTIYF. Written as DNA, the CDR3 is TGCGCCAGCAGCCCGACAGGTACTCCTGGAAACACCATATATTTT.

The chain combines TRBV28 with TRBJ1-2; 12 positions match TRBD1. Germline V gives CDR1 MDHEN, CDR2 SYDVKM. There are 19 residues in the CDR3. V shed 1 base, J shed 2 bases, and the junction held 11 bases outside the gene matches. The CDR3 protein is CASSLFPRPGQGANYGYTF. In nucleotides, the CDR3 is TGTGCCAGCAGTTTATTTCCGAGACCGGGACAGGGGGCCAACTATGGCTACACCTTC.

The chain links TRBV5-4 to TRBJ2-1, with 7 positions matching TRBD1. After removal of 4 bases from V and 8 bases from J, the junction contained 9 bases not matched to a gene. CDR3 length: 14 residues. CDR1 is SGHNT and CDR2 is YYREEE in the germline V gene (reference sequence). The CDR3 sequence: CASSRQGPTDEQFF. The CDR3 DNA reads TGTGCCAGCAGCCGACAGGGTCCTACGGATGAGCAGTTCTTC.

The gene calls are TRBV9 and TRBJ2-1; 12 bases line up with TRBD2. This CDR3 has 16 residues. Germline trimming cut 4 bases from V and 8 bases from J; bases unmatched to any gene: 10. Germline CDR1 and CDR2: SGDLS and YYNGEE. Written as DNA, the CDR3 is TGTGCCAGCAGCACCGACCTAGCGGGAGGGAACGATGAGCAGTTCTTC. Its protein product is CASSTDLAGGNDEQFF. The variable domain in full, completed from reference TRBV9 and TRBJ2-1, reads DSGVTQTPKHLITATGQRVTLRCSPRSGDLSVYWYQQSLDQGLQFLIQYYNGEERAKGNILERFSAQQFPDLHSELNLSSLELGDSALYFCASSTDLAGGNDEQFFGPGTRLTVL.

This sequence joins TRBV16 and TRBJ1-3; perhaps TRBD1 as D (5 bases). There are 15 residues in the CDR3. Deletions cut 3 bases from V and 0 bases from J, with 9 bases between. Germline values: CDR1 KGHSY, CDR2 FQNENV. Here the CDR3 reads CASSHQGASGNTIYF. The CDR3 bases are TGTGCCAGCAGCCACCAGGGCGCCTCTGGAAACACCATATATTTT.

The V call is TRBV19, the J call TRBJ1-1; 8 bases map to TRBD1. J lost 4 bases, V lost 5 bases, and 3 bases had no gene match. This CDR3 is built from 13 residues. The germline gives CDR1 LNHDA, CDR2 SQIVND (reference sequence). As DNA, the CDR3 is TGTGCCAGTAGTCGAGGACAGGGCACTGAAGCTTTCTTT. Its protein product is CASSRGQGTEAFF.

This clone was observed a few times. V and J are TRBV6-5 and TRBJ2-7; 7 bases are shared with TRBD1. Germline-derived CDR1 and CDR2 are MNHEY and SVGAGI. The junction had 3 bases not matched to a gene; V was cut back by 4 bases and J by 0 bases. The CDR3 has 14 amino acids. CDR3 protein: CASSSGQSSYEQYF. Written as DNA, the CDR3 is TGTGCCAGCAGTTCGGGACAGAGCTCCTACGAGCAGTACTTC.

This chain connects TRBV19 to TRBJ2-5, with 8 bases aligning to TRBD1. The CDR3 is made up of 13 amino acids. The germline V gene encodes CDR1 LNHDA and CDR2 SQIVND (reference sequence). With V trimmed by 5 bases and J by 5 bases, 4 bases remained unmatched. For the CDR3, the DNA is TGTGCCAGTAGTCCGACAGGGGTCGAGACCCAGTACTTC. It specifies CASSPTGVETQYF.

The V call is TRBV4-1, the J call TRBJ1-4, with D possibly being TRBD1 (5 bases). V gave up 3 bases and J gave up 8 bases, with 19 bases separating them. This CDR3 contains 16 residues. The germline gives CDR1 MGHRA, CDR2 YSYEKL. This CDR3 is CASSQGGQGFGEKLFF. The DNA of the CDR3 is TGCGCCAGCAGCCAGGGGGGTCAGGGATTCGGCGAAAAACTGTTTTTT.

V usage is TRBV29-1 and J usage is TRBJ2-4, with a possible D match to TRBD2 (5 bases). V was clipped by 5 bases and J by 9 bases, with 11 bases between them. Per the germline V gene, CDR1 is SQVTM and CDR2 is ANQGSEA. The CDR3 has 11 amino acids. The CDR3 loop is CSVSGGGIQYF. CDR3 DNA: TGCAGCGTTTCAGGAGGAGGCATTCAGTACTTC.

This chain joins TRBV25-1 and TRBJ1-2; D is uncertain. This CDR3 is built from 13 residues. Germline V gene sequence: CDR1 MGHDK, CDR2 SYGVNS. The V end lost 0 bases, the J end lost 7 bases, and 9 bases lay between the germline ends. The CDR3 region has the DNA TGTGCCAGCAGTGAATATTGGCAGTCTGGCTACACCTTC. As protein: CASSEYWQSGYTF.

This chain joins TRBV28 and TRBJ2-2, with a tentative D call TRBD1 (7 bases). With 7 bases removed from V and 4 bases from J, the gap between germline ends came to 13 bases. This CDR3 has 14 residues. Per the germline V gene, CDR1 is MDHEN and CDR2 is SYDVKM. The CDR3 sequence is CASTAGQTTGELFF. CDR3 coding DNA: TGTGCCAGCACTGCGGGACAGACCACCGGGGAGCTGTTTTTT.

This chain uses TRBV19 with TRBJ1-4; no firm D call. There are 11 residues in the CDR3. Germline V CDR1 and CDR2: LNHDA, SQIVND (reference sequence). Trimming took 7 bases from V and 8 from J, leaving 8 bases between them. DNA for the CDR3: TGTGCCAGTATTGACGGAGAAAAACTGTTTTTT. It specifies CASIDGEKLFF.

This chain links TRBV25-1 with TRBJ2-2; TRBD1 aligns across 7 bases. V was clipped by 3 bases and J by 5 bases; unmatched bases: 6. The CDR3 contains 15 residues. Per the germline V gene, CDR1 is MGHDK and CDR2 is SYGVNS. The CDR3 nucleotides are TGTGCCAGCAGTGATTCAGACAGGGATACCGGGGAGCTGTTTTTT. Its translation is CASSDSDRDTGELFF.

Remarks on this clone: The same CDR3 is also encoded by other DNA sequences in this sample. The J gene is TRBJ1-3, the V gene TRBV19; D unresolved. Trimming cost V 2 bases and J 4 bases, with 3 bases left between them. Germline V CDR1 and CDR2: LNHDA, SQIVND (reference sequence). CDR3 length: 12 residues. The CDR3 protein is CASSISGNTIYF. CDR3 DNA: TGTGCCAGTAGTATATCGGGAAACACCATATATTTT.

The chain couples TRBV10-3 to TRBJ2-2; perhaps TRBD2 as D (5 bases). Germline-derived CDR1 and CDR2 are ENHRY and SYGVKD. V dropped 4 bases and J dropped 5 bases, with 8 bases sitting between them. The CDR3 runs 13 residues. The CDR3 here is CAISGTGTGELFF. The DNA of the CDR3 is TGTGCCATCAGTGGGACTGGGACCGGGGAGCTGTTTTTT.

The chain uses TRBV5-6 and TRBJ2-5; D is uncertain. Trimming stripped 0 bases from V and 0 bases from J, with 9 bases between. CDR3 length: 15 residues. Germline lookup yields CDR1 SGHDT and CDR2 YYEEEE. CDR3: CASSLGTLYQETQYF. CDR3 DNA: TGTGCCAGCAGCTTGGGTACCCTTTACCAAGAGACCCAGTACTTC.

V and J are TRBV27 and TRBJ1-5, with unresolved D. Germline CDR1 reads MNHEY; CDR2 reads SMNVEV (reference sequence). The CDR3 runs to 13 residues. V lost 5 bases, J lost 5 bases, and 10 bases lay in between. CDR3 coding DNA: TGTGCCAGCAGTCACGCCGCTGATCAGCCCCAGCATTTT. This sequence encodes CASSHAADQPQHF.